This T cell receptor (beta chain) was sequenced during a study of blood T cell repertoires in COVID-19. The CDR3 is 14 residues long. Trimming took 0 bases from V and 6 from J, leaving 12 bases between them. Germline lookup yields CDR1 ENHRY and CDR2 SYGVKD. This clone was observed a few times. Produced via immunoSEQ multiplex PCR; TCRdb's table is partial and in-frame only. The data show approximately 260,000 clones, 80% to 90% seen once. The material sequenced was PBMCs or T cells enriched from blood (not recorded which). This chain joins TRBV10-3 and TRBJ2-7; tentative D call: TRBD2 (6 bases). This TCR was recovered from a man aged 25 to 45 with acute COVID-19. DNA of the CDR3: TGTGCCATCAGTGAGTCTTGGGGACTCTCCGAGCAGTACGTC. The encoded protein is CAISESWGLSEQYV.